A selection of T cell receptor beta chains follows, all from one sample in a study of graft-versus-host responses after intestinal transplantation. Profiled with immunoSEQ multiplex PCR; TCRdb holds only in-frame clones, not every one. The sample consists of roughly 15,000 clones, approximately 79% of them appearing once. The sample consisted of ileum tissue, taken about 430 days after intestinal transplant. These receptor sequences come from a human patient who received an intestinal transplant, so some T cells may come from the graft donor. Each CDR3 is given with its conserved first and last residue. D genes are given only for firm matches. Size values are once, few and many counts, or a class for expanded clones, and some rows have none.

V	J	D	size	DNA	CDR3
TRBV29-1	TRBJ2-3	TRBD2	.	TGCAGCGTTGAACAGGGACTAAGCACAGATACGCAGTATTTT	CSVEQGLSTDTQYF
TRBV7-2	TRBJ1-2	.	.	TGTGCCAGCAGCTTAGCCCCTCACCAGGGCCCCTATGGCTACACCTTC	CASSLAPHQGPYGYTF
TRBV4-1	TRBJ2-1	TRBD2	.	TGCGCCAGCAGCCAAGAAGTAACTAGCGGGGTATACAATGAGCAGTTCTTC	CASSQEVTSGVYNEQFF
TRBV29-1	TRBJ2-6	.	.	TGCAGCGTGGTCACCGGGGCCAACGTCCTGACTTTC	CSVVTGANVLTF
TRBV7-6	TRBJ1-2	TRBD1	.	TGTGCCAGCAGCTCCGAGGGGGCAGGTGGCTACACCTTC	CASSSEGAGGYTF
TRBV7-3	TRBJ2-5	.	.	TGTGCCAGCAGCCTCTCCAGAGGGGAGACCCAGTACTTC	CASSLSRGETQYF
TRBV5-1	TRBJ1-1	TRBD1	.	TGCGCCAGCAGCCCCGGGGGACAGCGCGCTGAAGCTTTCTTT	CASSPGGQRAEAFF
TRBV9	TRBJ2-2	TRBD1	.	TGTGCCAGCAGCGTACCCAGACAGGGGAACACCGGGGAGCTGTTTTTT	CASSVPRQGNTGELFF
TRBV2	TRBJ2-6	.	.	TGTGCCAGCAGTGCTTGGGGGCCTGGGGCCAACGTCCTGACTTTC	CASSAWGPGANVLTF
TRBV6-5	TRBJ2-2	.	.	TGTGCCAGCAGTTACTCGATGTCCGGGGAGCTGTTTTTT	CASSYSMSGELFF
TRBV6-1	TRBJ2-2	.	few	TGTGCCAGCATTAAGACCGGGGAGCTGTTTTTT	CASIKTGELFF
TRBV6-4	TRBJ1-5	.	medium-sized	TGTGCCAGCAGTGACGACAGAACACTACCTAGCAATCAGCCCCAGCATTTT	CASSDDRTLPSNQPQHF
TRBV25-1	TRBJ1-4	TRBD1	.	TGTGCCAGCAGTGAGGCAGGGGGTAATTTGGAAAAACTGTTTTTT	CASSEAGGNLEKLFF
TRBV5-1	TRBJ2-7	.	.	TGCGCCAGCAGCTTGGGGGACTTTTCTCCCTACGAGCAGTACTTC	CASSLGDFSPYEQYF
TRBV18	TRBJ2-1	TRBD1	.	TGTGCCAGCTCACCAGGGACAGACTACAATGAGCAGTTCTTC	CASSPGTDYNEQFF
TRBV6-6	TRBJ1-1	.	.	TGTGCCAGCAGTTACTCCGGGGGCCTCACTGAAGCTTTCTTT	CASSYSGGLTEAFF
TRBV6-6	TRBJ2-7	.	.	TGTGCCACCGAACAGTCCTACGAGCAGTACTTC	CATEQSYEQYF
TRBV7-2	TRBJ2-1	.	once	TGTGCCAGCAGCTTAGCCCACTCTAGCGTTACCGGTGAGCAGTTCTTC	CASSLAHSSVTGEQFF
TRBV18	TRBJ2-6	.	.	TGTGCCAGCTCACCACCTTTTGTCTCTGGGGCCAACGTCCTGACTTTC	CASSPPFVSGANVLTF
TRBV2	TRBJ1-1	.	.	TGTGCCAGCAGTGAGTGGAGTGAAGCTTTCTTT	CASSEWSEAFF
TRBV29-1	TRBJ2-5	.	.	TGCAGCGTTGAGGAGGACTCGTGGGGGACCCAGTACTTC	CSVEEDSWGTQYF
TRBV10-3	TRBJ2-2	TRBD2	few	TGTGCCATCAGTGGGGGACTAGCGGGGGCCCCGACCGGGGAGCTGTTTTTT	CAISGGLAGAPTGELFF
TRBV7-2	TRBJ2-7	TRBD1	.	TGTGCCAGCAGCTTGGACAGGGGCCGCGAGCAGTACTTC	CASSLDRGREQYF
TRBV5-1	TRBJ2-3	.	.	TGCGCCAGCAGCTTAAGGGACGGAGATACGCAGTATTTT	CASSLRDGDTQYF
TRBV4-1	TRBJ1-5	.	once	TGCGCCAGCAGCCAAGATATTGGGGGACTTAATCAGCCCCAGCATTTT	CASSQDIGGLNQPQHF
TRBV5-1	TRBJ2-6	.	.	TGCGCCAGCAAGCATCTCTCTGGGGCCAACGTCCTGACTTTC	CASKHLSGANVLTF
TRBV19	TRBJ2-1	TRBD2	medium-sized	TGTGCCAGTAGTATTCCGACTAGCGGGAGCAATGAGCAGTTCTTC	CASSIPTSGSNEQFF